These 2 T cell receptor beta chains originate from one sample sequenced in a study of CD8+ T cells in alopecia areata. Treatment in this sample: oral pan-JAK inhibitor, 5-10 mg twice daily. Extraction and reverse transcription of RNA yielded cDNA as the sequencing template. Assay used: immunoSEQ multiplex PCR; TCRdb lists only in-frame clones, some missing. There are around 300,000 clones in the sample; about three fifths occur only once, and roughly 0.93% lies in the top ten. This material consisted of CD4+ T cells sorted from blood, taken at week 52, from a patient treated with tofacitinib. The receptors here all came from a human donor with alopecia areata.

The rearrangement joins TRBV4-1 to TRBJ2-7; the match to TRBD2 covers 7 bases. Germline CDR1 and CDR2: MGHRA and YSYEKL. The CDR3 is 15 residues long. With 4 bases clipped from V and 1 base from J, the junction kept 7 bases outside the gene matches. The DNA of the CDR3 is TGCGCCAGCAGCCCAGTGGGGGAGGGTTCCTACGAGCAGTACTTC. This gives the protein CASSPVGEGSYEQYF.

This clone was observed a few times. The chain is built from TRBV29-1 and TRBJ1-1; D gene unclear. V lost 4 bases and J 4 bases, leaving 13 bases between the germline ends. CDR3 size: 13 residues. The germline gives CDR1 SQVTM, CDR2 ANQGSEA. In DNA form, the CDR3 reads TGCAGCGTTGCAGGCGGGGTTAGCACTGAAGCTTTCTTT. Translation: CSVAGGVSTEAFF. Full variable domain (remainder filled in from reference TRBV29-1 and TRBJ1-1): SAVISQKPSRDICQRGTSLTIQCQVDSQVTMMFWYRQQPGQSLTLIATANQGSEATYESGFVIDKFPISRPNLTFSTLTVSNMSPEDSSIYLCSVAGGVSTEAFFGQGTRLTVV.